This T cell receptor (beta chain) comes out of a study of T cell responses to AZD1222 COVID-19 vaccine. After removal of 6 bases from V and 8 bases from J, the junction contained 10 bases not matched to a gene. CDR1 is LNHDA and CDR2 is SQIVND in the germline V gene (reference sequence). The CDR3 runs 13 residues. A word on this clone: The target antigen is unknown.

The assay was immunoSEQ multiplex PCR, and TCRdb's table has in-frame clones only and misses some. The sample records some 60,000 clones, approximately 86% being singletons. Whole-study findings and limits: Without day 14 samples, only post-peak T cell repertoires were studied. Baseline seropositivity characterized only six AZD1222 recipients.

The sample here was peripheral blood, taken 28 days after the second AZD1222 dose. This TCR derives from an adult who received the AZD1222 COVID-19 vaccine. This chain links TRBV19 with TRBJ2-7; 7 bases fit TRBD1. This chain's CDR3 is CASRTAPGQKQYF. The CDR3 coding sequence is TGTGCCAGTAGAACCGCCCCGGGACAGAAGCAGTACTTC. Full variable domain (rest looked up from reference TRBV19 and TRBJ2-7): DGGITQSPKYLFRKEGQNVTLSCEQNLNHDAMYWYRQDPGQGLRLIYYSQIVNDFQKGDIAEGYSVSREKKESFPLTVTSAQKNPTAFYLCASRTAPGQKQYFGPGTRLTVT.